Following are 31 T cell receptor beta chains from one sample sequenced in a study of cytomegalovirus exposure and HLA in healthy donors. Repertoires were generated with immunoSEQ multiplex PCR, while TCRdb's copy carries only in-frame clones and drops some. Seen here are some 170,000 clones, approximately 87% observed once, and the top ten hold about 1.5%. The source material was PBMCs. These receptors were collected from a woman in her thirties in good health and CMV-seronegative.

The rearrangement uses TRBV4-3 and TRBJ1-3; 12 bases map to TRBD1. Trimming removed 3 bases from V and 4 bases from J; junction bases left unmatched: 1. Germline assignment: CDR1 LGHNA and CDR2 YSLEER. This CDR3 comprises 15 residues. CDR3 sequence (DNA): TGCGCCAGCAGCCAGGGACAGGGGGCAGGAAACACCATATATTTT. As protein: CASSQGQGAGNTIYF.

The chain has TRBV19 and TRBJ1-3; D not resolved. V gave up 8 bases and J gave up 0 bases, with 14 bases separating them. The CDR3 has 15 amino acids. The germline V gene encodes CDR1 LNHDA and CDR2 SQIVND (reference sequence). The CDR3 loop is CASGHGVSSGNTIYF. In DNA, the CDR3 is TGTGCCAGTGGGCACGGGGTCAGCTCTGGAAACACCATATATTTT.

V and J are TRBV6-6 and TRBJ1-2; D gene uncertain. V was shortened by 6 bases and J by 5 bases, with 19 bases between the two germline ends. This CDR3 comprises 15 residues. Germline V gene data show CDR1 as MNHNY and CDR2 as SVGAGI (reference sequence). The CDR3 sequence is CASRNQSPQSYGYTF. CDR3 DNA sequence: TGTGCCAGCAGGAACCAGTCACCTCAATCGTATGGCTACACCTTC.

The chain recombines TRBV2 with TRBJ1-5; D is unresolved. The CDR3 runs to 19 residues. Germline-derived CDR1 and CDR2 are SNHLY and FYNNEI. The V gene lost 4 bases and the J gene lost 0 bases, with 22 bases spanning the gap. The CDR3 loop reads CASSVTAWVAGYSNQPQHF. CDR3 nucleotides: TGTGCCAGCAGTGTTACCGCCTGGGTTGCAGGCTATAGCAATCAGCCCCAGCATTTT.

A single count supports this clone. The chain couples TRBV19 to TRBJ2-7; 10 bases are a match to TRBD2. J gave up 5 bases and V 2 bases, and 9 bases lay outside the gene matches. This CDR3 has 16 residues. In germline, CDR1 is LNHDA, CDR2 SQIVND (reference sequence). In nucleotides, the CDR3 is TGTGCCAGTAGTATACAGAGCGGGGGGGCTATGAACGAGCAGTACTTC. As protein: CASSIQSGGAMNEQYF.

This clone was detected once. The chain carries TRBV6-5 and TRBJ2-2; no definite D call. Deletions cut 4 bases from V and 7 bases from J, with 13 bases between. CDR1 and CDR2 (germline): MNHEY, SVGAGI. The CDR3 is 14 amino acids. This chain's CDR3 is CASSSQIGFGELFF. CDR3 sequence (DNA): TGTGCCAGCAGTTCTCAAATCGGGTTCGGGGAGCTGTTTTTT.

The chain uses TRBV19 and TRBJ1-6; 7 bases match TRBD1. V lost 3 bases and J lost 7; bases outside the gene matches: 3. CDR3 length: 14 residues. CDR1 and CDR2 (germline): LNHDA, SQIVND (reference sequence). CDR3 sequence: CASSMTGRNSPLHF. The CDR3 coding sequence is TGTGCCAGTAGTATGACAGGGAGGAATTCACCCCTCCACTTT.

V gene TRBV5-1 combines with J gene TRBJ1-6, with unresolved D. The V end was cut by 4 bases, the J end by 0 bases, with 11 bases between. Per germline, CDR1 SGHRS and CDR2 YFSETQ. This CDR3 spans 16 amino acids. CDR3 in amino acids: CASSPTQSSYNSPLHF. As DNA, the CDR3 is TGCGCCAGCAGCCCGACACAGAGCTCCTATAATTCACCCCTCCACTTT.

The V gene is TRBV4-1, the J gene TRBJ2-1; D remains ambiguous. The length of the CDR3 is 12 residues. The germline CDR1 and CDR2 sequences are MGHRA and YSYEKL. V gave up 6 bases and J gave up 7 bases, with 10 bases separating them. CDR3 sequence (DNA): TGCGCCAGCAGTGGTCCCCGGAATGAGCAGTTCTTC. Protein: CASSGPRNEQFF.

CDR3 protein: CASRKAGLAGGSEQFF. The CDR3 nucleotides are TGTGCCAGCAGAAAAGCGGGACTAGCGGGGGGGAGTGAGCAGTTCTTC. The rearrangement joins TRBV27 to TRBJ2-1; 16 bases are shared with TRBD2. V dropped 6 bases and J dropped 9; count of bases not matched to a gene: 8. This CDR3 is 16 amino acids long. CDR1 MNHEY and CDR2 SMNVEV come from the germline V gene (reference sequence).

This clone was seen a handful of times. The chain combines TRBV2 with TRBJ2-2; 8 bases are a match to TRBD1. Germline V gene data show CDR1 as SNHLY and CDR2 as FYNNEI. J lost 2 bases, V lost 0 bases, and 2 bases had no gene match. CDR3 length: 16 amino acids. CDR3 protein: CASSEARGRNTGELFF. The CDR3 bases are TGTGCCAGCAGTGAAGCCAGGGGGCGCAACACCGGGGAGCTGTTTTTT.

The CDR3 here is CAISESTLSYQPQHF. The CDR3 DNA reads as TGTGCCATCAGTGAGTCGACATTGTCTTATCAGCCCCAGCATTTT. The rearrangement joins TRBV10-3 to TRBJ1-5; D is unresolved. The CDR3 totals 15 residues. Germline CDR1 ENHRY, CDR2 SYGVKD. V was trimmed by 0 bases and J by 5 bases, leaving 11 bases between them.

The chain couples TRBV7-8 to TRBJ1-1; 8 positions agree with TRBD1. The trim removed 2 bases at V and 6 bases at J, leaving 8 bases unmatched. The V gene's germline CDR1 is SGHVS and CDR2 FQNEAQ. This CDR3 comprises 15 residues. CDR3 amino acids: CASSLFTGGSSEAFF. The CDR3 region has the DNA TGTGCCAGCAGCTTATTTACAGGGGGATCATCTGAAGCTTTCTTT.

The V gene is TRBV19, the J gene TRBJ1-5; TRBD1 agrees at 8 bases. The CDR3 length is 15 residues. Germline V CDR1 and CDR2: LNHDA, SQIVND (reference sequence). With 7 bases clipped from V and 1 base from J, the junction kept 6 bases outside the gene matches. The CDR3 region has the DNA TGTGCCAGTACGACAGGGGTTCCGAGCAATCAGCCCCAGCATTTT. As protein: CASTTGVPSNQPQHF. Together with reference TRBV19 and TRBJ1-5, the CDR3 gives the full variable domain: DGGITQSPKYLFRKEGQNVTLSCEQNLNHDAMYWYRQDPGQGLRLIYYSQIVNDFQKGDIAEGYSVSREKKESFPLTVTSAQKNPTAFYLCASTTGVPSNQPQHFGDGTRLSIL.

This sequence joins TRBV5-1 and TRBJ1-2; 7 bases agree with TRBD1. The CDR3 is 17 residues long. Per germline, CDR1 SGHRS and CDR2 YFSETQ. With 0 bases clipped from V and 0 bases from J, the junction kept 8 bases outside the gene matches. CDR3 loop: CASSLGLGTEPNYGYTF. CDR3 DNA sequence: TGCGCCAGCAGCTTGGGGTTAGGGACAGAGCCTAACTATGGCTACACCTTC.

Here the CDR3 DNA reads TGTGCCAGCAGCCTTGGACAGGGGGTGCATGGCTACACCTTC. Translating it yields CASSLGQGVHGYTF. V gene TRBV7-9 combines with J gene TRBJ1-2, with 10 bases aligning to TRBD1. Germline V CDR1 and CDR2: SEHNR, FQNEAQ (reference sequence). The CDR3 contains 14 residues. Trimming at V came to 5 bases and at J to 6 bases, leaving 6 bases not matched to a gene.

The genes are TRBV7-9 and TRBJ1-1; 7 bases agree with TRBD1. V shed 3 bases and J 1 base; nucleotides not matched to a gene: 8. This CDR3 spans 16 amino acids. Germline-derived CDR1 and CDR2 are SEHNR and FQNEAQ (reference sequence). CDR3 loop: CASSLTSGTANTEAFF. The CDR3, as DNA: TGTGCCAGCAGCTTGACTTCAGGGACAGCGAACACTGAAGCTTTCTTT.

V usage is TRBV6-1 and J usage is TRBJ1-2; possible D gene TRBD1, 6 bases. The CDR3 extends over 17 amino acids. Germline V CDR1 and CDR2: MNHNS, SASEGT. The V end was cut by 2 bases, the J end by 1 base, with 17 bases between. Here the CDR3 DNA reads TGTGCCAGCAGTGAACGGGCGTCAGGGGCGATTAACTATGGCTACACCTTC. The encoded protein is CASSERASGAINYGYTF.

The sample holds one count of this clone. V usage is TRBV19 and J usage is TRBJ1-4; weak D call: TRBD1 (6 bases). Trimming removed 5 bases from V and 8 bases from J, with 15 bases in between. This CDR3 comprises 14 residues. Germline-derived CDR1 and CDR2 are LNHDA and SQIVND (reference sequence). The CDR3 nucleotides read TGTGCCAGTAGTCACAGGGATGAGGGCGAAAAACTGTTTTTT. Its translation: CASSHRDEGEKLFF.

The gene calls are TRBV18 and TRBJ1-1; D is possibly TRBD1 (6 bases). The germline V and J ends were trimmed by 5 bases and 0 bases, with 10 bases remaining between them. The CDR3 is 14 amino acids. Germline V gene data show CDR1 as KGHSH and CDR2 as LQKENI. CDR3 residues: CASSADSMNTEAFF. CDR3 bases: TGTGCCAGCTCAGCGGACAGTATGAACACTGAAGCTTTCTTT. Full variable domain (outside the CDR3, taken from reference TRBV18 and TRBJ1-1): NAGVMQNPRHLVRRRGQEARLRCSPMKGHSHVYWYRQLPEEGLKFMVYLQKENIIDESGMPKERFSAEFPKEGPSILRIQQVVRGDSAAYFCASSADSMNTEAFFGQGTRLTVV.

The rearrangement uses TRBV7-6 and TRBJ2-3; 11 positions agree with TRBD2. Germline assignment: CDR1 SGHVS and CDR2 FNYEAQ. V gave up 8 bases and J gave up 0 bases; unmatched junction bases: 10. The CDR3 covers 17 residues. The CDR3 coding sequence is TGTGCCAGCGGATTAGCGGGGGGGCAGGCGAGCACAGATACGCAGTATTTT. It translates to CASGLAGGQASTDTQYF.

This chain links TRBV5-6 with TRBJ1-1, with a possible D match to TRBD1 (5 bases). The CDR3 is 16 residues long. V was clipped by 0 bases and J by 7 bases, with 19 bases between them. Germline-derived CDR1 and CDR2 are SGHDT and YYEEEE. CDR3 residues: CASSLEGFAADVEAFF. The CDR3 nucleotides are TGTGCCAGCAGCTTGGAGGGGTTTGCAGCTGACGTTGAAGCTTTCTTT.

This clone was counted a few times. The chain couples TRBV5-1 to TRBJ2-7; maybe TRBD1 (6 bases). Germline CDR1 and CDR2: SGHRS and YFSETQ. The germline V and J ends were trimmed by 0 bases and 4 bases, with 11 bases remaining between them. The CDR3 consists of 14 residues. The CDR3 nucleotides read TGCGCCAGCAGCTTGGGGGACACCGTTTACGAGCAGTACTTC. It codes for CASSLGDTVYEQYF.

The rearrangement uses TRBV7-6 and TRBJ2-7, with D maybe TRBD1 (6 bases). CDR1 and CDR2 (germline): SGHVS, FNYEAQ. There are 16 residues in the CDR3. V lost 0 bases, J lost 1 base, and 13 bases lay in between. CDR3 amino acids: CASSLASGTGSYEQYF. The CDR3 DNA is TGTGCCAGCAGCTTAGCGAGCGGTACAGGGTCCTACGAGCAGTACTTC.

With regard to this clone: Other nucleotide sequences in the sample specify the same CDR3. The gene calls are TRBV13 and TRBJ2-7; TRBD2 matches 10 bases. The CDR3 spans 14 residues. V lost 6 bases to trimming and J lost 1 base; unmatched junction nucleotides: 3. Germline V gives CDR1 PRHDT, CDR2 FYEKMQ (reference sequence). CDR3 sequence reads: CASRQRGGSYEQYF. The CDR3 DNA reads TGTGCCAGCAGACAGCGGGGGGGATCCTACGAGCAGTACTTC.

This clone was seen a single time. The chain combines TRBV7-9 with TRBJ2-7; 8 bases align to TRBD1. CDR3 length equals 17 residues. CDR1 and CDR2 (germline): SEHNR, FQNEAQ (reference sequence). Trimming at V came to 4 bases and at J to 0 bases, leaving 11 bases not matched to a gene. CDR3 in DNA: TGTGCCAGCAGCTCAAGCGACAGGGGTATGAACTCCTACGAGCAGTACTTC. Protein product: CASSSSDRGMNSYEQYF. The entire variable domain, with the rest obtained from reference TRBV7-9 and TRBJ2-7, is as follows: DTGVSQNPRHKITKRGQNVTFRCDPISEHNRLYWYRQTLGQGPEFLTYFQNEAQLEKSRLLSDRFSAERPKGSFSTLEIQRTEQGDSAMYLCASSSSDRGMNSYEQYFGPGTRLTVT.

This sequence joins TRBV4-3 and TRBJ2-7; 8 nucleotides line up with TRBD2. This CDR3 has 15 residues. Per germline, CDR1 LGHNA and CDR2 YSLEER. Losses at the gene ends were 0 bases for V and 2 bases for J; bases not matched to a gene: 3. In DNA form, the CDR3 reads TGCGCCAGCAGCCAAGATCGGGGGGGCCCCTACGAGCAGTACTTC. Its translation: CASSQDRGGPYEQYF.

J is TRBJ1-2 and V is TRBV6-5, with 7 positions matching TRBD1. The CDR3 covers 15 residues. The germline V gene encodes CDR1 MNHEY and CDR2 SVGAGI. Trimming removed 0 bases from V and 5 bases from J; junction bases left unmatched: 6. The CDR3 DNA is TGTGCCAGCAGTTACTCTAGGGACAGCTCATATGGCTACACCTTC. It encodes CASSYSRDSSYGYTF.

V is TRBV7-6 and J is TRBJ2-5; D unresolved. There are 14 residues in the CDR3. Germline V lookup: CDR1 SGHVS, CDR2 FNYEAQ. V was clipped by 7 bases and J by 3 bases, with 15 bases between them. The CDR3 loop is CASTPSTREETQYF. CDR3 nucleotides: TGTGCCAGCACACCCTCCACTCGTGAAGAGACCCAGTACTTC.

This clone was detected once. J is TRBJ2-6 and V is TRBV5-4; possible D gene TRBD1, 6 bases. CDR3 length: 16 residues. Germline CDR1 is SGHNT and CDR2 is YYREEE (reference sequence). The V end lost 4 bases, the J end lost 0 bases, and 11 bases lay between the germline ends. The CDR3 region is CASSVDSRSGANVLTF. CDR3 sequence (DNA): TGTGCCAGCAGCGTGGACAGTCGCTCTGGGGCCAACGTCCTGACTTTC.

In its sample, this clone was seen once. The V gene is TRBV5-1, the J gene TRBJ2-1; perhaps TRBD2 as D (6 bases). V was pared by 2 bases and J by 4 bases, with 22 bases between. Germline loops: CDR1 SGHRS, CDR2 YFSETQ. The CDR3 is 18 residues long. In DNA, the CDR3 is TGCGCCAGCAGCTTCTACGGGGGAGGTACCCCTCCGTACAATGAGCAGTTCTTC. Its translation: CASSFYGGGTPPYNEQFF. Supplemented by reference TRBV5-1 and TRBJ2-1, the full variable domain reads KAGVTQTPRYLIKTRGQQVTLSCSPISGHRSVSWYQQTPGQGLQFLFEYFSETQRNKGNFPGRFSGRQFSNSRSEMNVSTLELGDSALYLCASSFYGGGTPPYNEQFFGPGTRLTVL.